In its sample, the clone carrying this T cell receptor beta chain was seen a few times. Antigen: not known. These data originate in a study of T cells in Graves' hyperthyroidism and ophthalmopathy. The investigators amplified TCR beta CDR3 regions from RNA transcripts. The HTBI primer set drove a first-round RT-PCR of the TCR CDR3. TCRdb called the multiplex PCR reads again in MiXCR, with one record for every CDR3 protein. This table has hundreds of thousands of distinct CDR3 sequences, around 15% appearing once. Patients were excluded because of uncontrolled infection, other autoimmune disease, pregnancy or lactation. Diagnoses were made from clinical symptoms, serum measures (thyroxine and TRAb), thyroid ultrasound and orbital computed tomography. V lost 5 bases to trimming and J lost 2 bases, with 8 bases between them. This CDR3 comprises 13 residues. Germline V lookup: CDR1 KGHDR, CDR2 SFDVKD. Findings and caveats of the study: Most clonotypes that expanded in the thyroid above 0.001 also showed up in blood.

The rearrangement joins TRBV24-1 to TRBJ1-1; D is ambiguous. Sequenced material: blood. The receptor was isolated from a middle-aged woman with Graves' ophthalmopathy. The CDR3 spells CATSAFYNTEAFF. Written as DNA, the CDR3 is TGTGCCACCAGTGCATTTTACAACACTGAAGCTTTCTTT.